This TCR beta chain comes out of a study of blood T cell repertoires in COVID-19. Study at large: Collection of acute and convalescent COVID-19 samples took place in the United States, Italy and Spain.

Original processing methods: Reference gene primer amplification in the assay estimated nucleated cell counts. The repertoire was sequenced with immunoSEQ multiplex PCR; TCRdb's copy has only in-frame clones and lacks some. That table gives V, J and clone size, and the DNA gave D and trimming. In the table there are about 250,000 clones, about 93% of which are singletons. Per germline, CDR1 SNHLY and CDR2 FYNNEI. V gave up 3 bases and J gave up 4 bases, with 18 bases separating them. This CDR3 contains 16 residues. The chain carries TRBV2 and TRBJ1-1; unclear D gene. The sample consisted of peripheral blood. The origin of this receptor is a man aged 25-45 years with COVID-19, enrolled during active disease. In nucleotides, the CDR3 is TGTGCCAGCAGTGATCCGAATGGGGTCCGGGGCACTGAAGCTTTCTTT. As protein: CASSDPNGVRGTEAFF.